This TCR beta chain appears in the sequencing data of a study of long-term antiretroviral therapy in people with HIV. Study results and limitations: Dominant in the repertoire at all time points were clones expanded before ART. HIV repertoires had narrower CDR3 length ranges than controls.

At survey level, the immunoSEQ assay was run in its v3.0 version. Samples were sequenced targeting about 40,000-55,000 T-cell genomes each. Clones were read by immunoSEQ multiplex PCR, and TCRdb kept only the in-frame ones, dropping some. The sample lists tens of thousands of clones, roughly 87% seen once, with around 8.4% in the top ten. The germline V gene has CDR1 SGHVS and CDR2 FQNEAQ. With 5 bases removed from V and 6 bases from J, the gap between germline ends came to 16 bases. The CDR3 is 14 residues long. No donor had fewer than one pre-ART PBMC sample or fewer than two post-ART PBMC samples. About this clone itself: Antigen: not known.

The sequence was obtained from a man younger than 35 with HIV. This chain joins TRBV7-8 and TRBJ1-1; the D is unclear. The specimen comprised unsorted PBMCs, sampled 0.2 years before starting antiretroviral therapy. CDR3: CASSHGPPGAEAFF. For the CDR3, the DNA is TGTGCCAGCAGCCATGGGCCCCCTGGGGCTGAAGCTTTCTTT.